The next 6 T cell receptor beta chains were all read from a single sample in a study of blood T cells in healthy people across ages. The use of a sample-barcoded 5' primer and a J-beta primer mix characterized a second PCR of roughly 7 to 12 cycles. TCRdb analysed the 5' RACE reads with MiXCR anew, one entry per CDR3 protein. The sample holds roughly 1,500,000 distinct CDR3 sequences, roughly 40% seen once. Sequenced: blood. The receptors derive from a woman aged 18-35 years in good health.

The chain recombines TRBV9 with TRBJ1-5; 7 nucleotides agree with TRBD1. This CDR3 has 15 residues. Per the germline V gene, CDR1 is SGDLS and CDR2 is YYNGEE. The V and J ends lost 6 bases and 3 bases, in that order; junction bases with no gene match: 9. CDR3 nucleotide sequence: TGTGCCAGCACCTCGGGGGACAGTCCCAATCAGCCCCAGCATTTT. Protein sequence: CASTSGDSPNQPQHF.

This clonotype was observed a few times. The gene calls are TRBV18 and TRBJ2-7; maybe TRBD1 (6 bases). Germline lookup yields CDR1 KGHSH and CDR2 LQKENI. This CDR3 contains 12 residues. Trimming stripped 6 bases from V and 4 bases from J, with 10 bases between. The CDR3: CASSYREYEQYF. CDR3 bases: TGTGCCAGCTCTTACAGGGAATACGAGCAGTACTTC.

The chain combines TRBV11-2 with TRBJ2-2, with D perhaps assigned TRBD1 or TRBD2 (6 bases each). V was cut by 5 bases and J by 3 bases, with 28 bases left in between. This CDR3 is built from 20 residues. CDR1 and CDR2 (germline): SGHAT, FQNNGV. In DNA form, the CDR3 reads TGTGCCAGCAGCGAAGAGGAGAGGAGGGACAAGCGGGCCTACACCGGGGAGCTGTTTTTT. It yields the protein CASSEEERRDKRAYTGELFF.

This clonotype was seen only a few times. The chain is built from TRBV20-1 and TRBJ2-7; no firm D call. V lost 6 bases, J lost 2 bases, and 11 bases lay in between. CDR1 is DFQATT and CDR2 is SNEGSKA in the germline V gene (reference sequence). This CDR3 comprises 12 residues. The CDR3 nucleotides read TGCAGTGCCCTGGACCCACCCTACGAGCAGTACTTC. It yields the protein CSALDPPYEQYF.

This chain links TRBV6-6 with TRBJ2-1, with 7 bases matching TRBD1. With V trimmed by 11 bases and J by 7 bases, 11 bases remained unmatched. This CDR3 has 13 amino acids. CDR1 is MNHNY, CDR2 SVGAGI, per germline (reference sequence). The CDR3 here is CACKQGTKNEQFF. The CDR3 DNA follows: TGTGCCTGCAAACAGGGGACGAAGAATGAGCAGTTCTTC.

This sequence joins TRBV6-1 and TRBJ2-1; the D is unclear. Trimming took 4 bases from V and 4 from J, leaving 14 bases between them. The CDR3 contains 15 residues. Germline V gene sequence: CDR1 MNHNS, CDR2 SASEGT. The CDR3 region is CASSVVWVPYNEQFF. As DNA, the CDR3 is TGTGCCAGCAGTGTTGTTTGGGTCCCATACAATGAGCAGTTCTTC.